This TCR beta chain was captured in a study of CD8+ T cells in alopecia areata. Whole-study context: Tofacitinib therapy took 6 to 18 months; 6 months off drug came after. The authors scored treated patients' severity by affected scalp percentage. Overall study findings and caveats: Relative to normal scalp, lesional scalp, especially alopecia totalis/universalis, showed higher clonality. The study found TCR sharing across patients less clear than in mice, possibly for HLA reasons.

RNA extraction and reverse transcription yielded cDNA as sequencing template. Profiling relied on immunoSEQ multiplex PCR, and the TCRdb table lists in-frame clones only, not all of them. The sample records approximately 160,000 clones, 60% being singletons. Treatment denoted: oral pan-JAK inhibitor, 5-10 mg twice daily. Comments on this clone: The antigen remains undetermined.

This sequence originates from a human donor with alopecia areata. The source material was CD4+ T cells sorted from blood, sampled at week 24, from a patient treated with tofacitinib.

This CDR3 is CASSSTGFTDTQYF. As DNA, the CDR3 is TGCGCCAGCAGCTCGACAGGTTTCACAGATACGCAGTATTTT. J is TRBJ2-3 and V is TRBV5-1; tentatively, D is TRBD1 (6 bases). Germline CDR1 and CDR2: SGHRS and YFSETQ. CDR3 length: 14 amino acids. V shed 3 bases and J shed 2 bases, with 10 bases lying between them.